The 22 T cell receptor beta chains below were found in one sample sequenced in a study of T-cell memory formation after mild COVID-19. TCRdb recomputed calls from the 5' RACE reads with MiXCR, one row per CDR3 protein. Among about 390,000 distinct CDR3 sequences listed, more than 20% were seen once. The sequencing input was PBMCs or a T cell subset sorted from them (not recorded which). The receptor source for this set is an adult woman who had mild COVID-19 (a few samples of this study predate the infection). Cell type and time point are not known.

This clonotype was seen only once. The J gene is TRBJ2-1, the V gene TRBV24-1; 7 bases match TRBD1. Germline trimming cut 3 bases from V and 3 bases from J; bases unmatched to any gene: 4. The CDR3 contains 15 residues. Germline CDR1 reads KGHDR; CDR2 reads SFDVKD. CDR3 region: CATSDRRQGYNEQFF. CDR3 nucleotides: TGTGCCACCAGTGATCGAAGACAGGGCTACAATGAGCAGTTCTTC.

This clonotype was observed a handful of times. The chain carries TRBV5-5 and TRBJ2-1, with 13 bases fitting TRBD2. V was pared by 6 bases and J by 8 bases, with 20 bases of the junction left unmatched. The germline CDR1 and CDR2 sequences are SGHKS and YYEKEE (reference sequence). CDR3 length: 19 amino acids. The CDR3 spells CASNVYYREGLAGSHEQFF. CDR3 nucleotide sequence: TGTGCCAGCAACGTGTACTACAGGGAGGGACTAGCGGGATCCCATGAGCAGTTCTTC. Complete variable domain (other parts from reference TRBV5-5 and TRBJ2-1): DAGVTQSPTHLIKTRGQQVTLRCSPISGHKSVSWYQQVLGQGPQFIFQYYEKEERGRGNFPDRFSARQFPNYSSELNVNALLLGDSALYLCASNVYYREGLAGSHEQFFGPGTRLTVL.

The chain combines TRBV7-2 with TRBJ1-5; unclear D gene. The CDR3 consists of 16 residues. Looked up from germline, CDR1 is SGHTA and CDR2 is FQGNSA. Trimming shortened V by 5 bases and J by 6 bases, and 20 bases separated the two germline ends. CDR3 coding DNA: TGTGCCAGCAGCCTTGATTATTTGGGAGGCGGTCAGCCCCAGCATTTT. It codes for CASSLDYLGGGQPQHF.

This chain links TRBV11-1 with TRBJ1-1; D is undetermined. Trimming took off 3 bases at V and 4 bases at J, with 12 bases between the two ends. The CDR3 length is 14 residues. Germline loops: CDR1 SGHAT, CDR2 FQDESV (reference sequence). CDR3: CASSLTERGTEAFF. For the CDR3, the DNA is TGTGCCAGCAGCTTGACGGAGCGGGGCACTGAAGCTTTCTTT.

This clonotype was seen only a few times. The V call is TRBV7-8, the J call TRBJ2-7, with D perhaps matching TRBD1 (6 bases). The length of the CDR3 is 16 residues. CDR1 and CDR2 (germline): SGHVS, FQNEAQ. V gave up 3 bases and J gave up 0 bases, with 15 bases separating them. The CDR3 DNA sequence: TGTGCCAGCAGCTTGCCGGACAGTTATAGCTCCTACGAGCAGTACTTC. This gives the protein CASSLPDSYSSYEQYF. Drawing the rest from reference TRBV7-8 and TRBJ2-7, the complete variable domain is GAGVSQSPRYKVAKRGQDVALRCDPISGHVSLFWYQQALGQGPEFLTYFQNEAQLDKSGLPSDRFFAERPEGSVSTLKIQRTQQEDSAVYLCASSLPDSYSSYEQYFGPGTRLTVT.

This clonotype was recorded a few times. This chain uses TRBV7-2 with TRBJ1-1; D unresolved. V lost 2 bases and J 6 bases, leaving 22 bases between the germline ends. This CDR3 has 17 amino acids. In germline, CDR1 is SGHTA, CDR2 FQGNSA. The CDR3 reads CASSLSIGAGGIAEAFF. The CDR3 bases are TGTGCCAGCAGCTTAAGTATCGGCGCTGGAGGAATCGCTGAAGCTTTCTTT. Full variable domain (missing parts from reference TRBV7-2 and TRBJ1-1): GAGVSQSPSNKVTEKGKDVELRCDPISGHTALYWYRQSLGQGLEFLIYFQGNSAPDKSGLPSDRFSAERTGGSVSTLTIQRTQQEDSAVYLCASSLSIGAGGIAEAFFGQGTRLTVV.

DNA of the CDR3: TGCGCCAGCAGCCCCATCGGGACAGGGCAAGGCTACACCTTC. Translating gives CASSPIGTGQGYTF. The genes are TRBV4-1 and TRBJ1-2; TRBD1 matches 9 bases. V dropped 4 bases and J dropped 8; count of bases not matched to a gene: 8. Per the germline V gene, CDR1 is MGHRA and CDR2 is YSYEKL. The CDR3 loop spans 14 amino acids.

This clonotype has a single count. The gene calls are TRBV29-1 and TRBJ1-5; D is unclear. V was pared by 4 bases and J by 0 bases, with 7 bases between. The CDR3 has 13 amino acids. Germline CDR1 is SQVTM and CDR2 is ANQGSEA. The DNA for the CDR3 is TGCAGCGTTGTACTAAGTAGCAATCAGCCCCAGCATTTT. It translates to CSVVLSSNQPQHF.

The V and J genes are TRBV7-9 and TRBJ2-1; a weak D match, TRBD2 (6 bases). The V end lost 4 bases, the J end lost 8 bases, and 18 bases lay between the germline ends. Germline values: CDR1 SEHNR, CDR2 FQNEAQ (reference sequence). The CDR3 spans 15 residues. The CDR3 DNA reads as TGTGCCAGCAGCTCCCGTGAGAGGACGGGGGATGAGCAGTTCTTC. Its protein is CASSSRERTGDEQFF.

The CDR3 loop is CASSQTRTEGYEQYF. The CDR3 coding sequence is TGCGCCAGCAGCCAAACCAGGACAGAAGGCTACGAGCAGTACTTC. This chain uses TRBV4-1 with TRBJ2-7, with D possibly TRBD1 on 6 matching bases. CDR3 length: 15 amino acids. Trimming pared 2 bases from V and 3 bases from J, leaving 14 bases between. Looked up from germline, CDR1 is MGHRA and CDR2 is YSYEKL.

The rearrangement joins TRBV12-5 to TRBJ2-5; either TRBD1 or TRBD2 may supply D (5 bases each). Deletions cut 0 bases from V and 0 bases from J, with 8 bases between. The germline CDR1 and CDR2 sequences are LGHNT and FRNRAP. CDR3 length: 15 amino acids. In DNA form, the CDR3 reads TGTGCTAGTGGTTTGGTCCCGGGACACCAAGAGACCCAGTACTTC. Its translation: CASGLVPGHQETQYF. The whole variable domain, filled in from reference TRBV12-5 and TRBJ2-5, reads DARVTQTPRHKVTEMGQEVTMRCQPILGHNTVFWYRQTMMQGLELLAYFRNRAPLDDSGMPKDRFSAEMPDATLATLKIQPSEPRDSAVYFCASGLVPGHQETQYFGPGTRLLVL.

This clonotype showed up just a few times. In DNA form, the CDR3 reads TGCGCCAGCAGCTCCGGGACAGGGAACCACGAGCAGTACTTC. Translated, it gives CASSSGTGNHEQYF. The chain has TRBV5-1 and TRBJ2-7; 9 bases fit TRBD1. The germline CDR1 and CDR2 sequences are SGHRS and YFSETQ. This CDR3 has 14 amino acids. V shed 3 bases, J shed 5 bases, and the junction held 6 bases outside the gene matches.

Concerning this clonotype: One end of the junction varies from germline; a read error may be responsible. This rearrangement joins TRBV7-7 to TRBJ2-1; D might be TRBD2 (6 bases). The CDR3 spans 13 residues. Germline lookup yields CDR1 SSHAT and CDR2 FNYEAQ (reference sequence). The CDR3 region is CASSLTGVGEQFF. CDR3 coding DNA: TGTGCTAGCAGCTTAACGGGAGTCGGTGAGCAGTTCTTC.

This clonotype was found a few times. The V gene is TRBV9, the J gene TRBJ1-2, with 10 bases matching TRBD1. Germline V gene lookup returns CDR1 SGDLS and CDR2 YYNGEE. The ends lost 0 bases at V and 0 bases at J; junction bases unmatched: 5. The CDR3 extends over 17 amino acids. The CDR3 here is CASSVEDRGTSNYGYTF. CDR3 DNA: TGTGCCAGCAGCGTAGAGGACAGGGGGACCTCTAACTATGGCTACACCTTC.

The chain carries TRBV19 and TRBJ1-6, with D perhaps matching TRBD1 (6 bases). This CDR3 region has 15 residues. Germline V gene lookup returns CDR1 LNHDA and CDR2 SQIVND (reference sequence). Trimming left V 4 bases short and J 9 bases short, with 16 bases between. The DNA of the CDR3 is TGTGCCAGTAGTAGAGATGGGACAACCAGTTCACCCCTCCACTTT. This codes for CASSRDGTTSSPLHF.

The chain recombines TRBV5-4 with TRBJ2-3; 10 bases line up with TRBD2. The CDR3 is 14 residues long. CDR1 is SGHNT, CDR2 YYREEE, per germline (reference sequence). V was clipped by 3 bases and J by 8 bases; unmatched bases: 6. The CDR3 nucleotides read TGTGCCAGCAGCTCTCCGACTAGCGGGTCTACGCAGTATTTT. Amino acids: CASSSPTSGSTQYF.

There are many counts of this clonotype. V gene TRBV7-2 combines with J gene TRBJ1-2; D gene ambiguous. Trimming stripped 4 bases from V and 4 bases from J, with 10 bases between. Germline V CDR1 and CDR2: SGHTA, FQGNSA. The CDR3 is made up of 13 amino acids. The DNA for the CDR3 is TGTGCCAGCAGCTCCACAGCATTCTATGGCTACACCTTC. Its protein product is CASSSTAFYGYTF.

This chain uses TRBV20-1 with TRBJ1-5, with unresolved D. The CDR3 is made up of 16 amino acids. Germline CDR1 reads DFQATT; CDR2 reads SNEGSKA (reference sequence). Trimming removed 4 bases at V and 1 base at J, with 17 bases between. The CDR3 region has the DNA TGCAGTGCTACCCTAGGTCGGGTTGTAAGCAATCAGCCCCAGCATTTT. Translation: CSATLGRVVSNQPQHF.

This clonotype was seen ten or more times. The CDR3 loop reads CASTPGTGSNEQFF. The CDR3 bases are TGTGCCAGCACCCCCGGGACAGGGTCCAATGAGCAGTTCTTC. This chain connects TRBV7-3 to TRBJ2-1, with 9 bases that match TRBD1. The CDR3 runs 14 residues. The J segment lost 6 bases and the V segment lost 7 bases, leaving 7 bases of the junction unmatched. CDR1 is SGHTA, CDR2 FQGTGA, per germline.

This clonotype was counted only a few times. The chain combines TRBV7-9 with TRBJ2-7; D remains ambiguous. The CDR3 extends over 13 amino acids. The germline gives CDR1 SEHNR, CDR2 FQNEAQ (reference sequence). The V end lost 5 bases, the J end lost 2 bases, and 10 bases lay between the germline ends. Written as DNA, the CDR3 is TGTGCCAGCAGCCGGCCCGTGGCCTACGAGCAGTACTTC. Protein product: CASSRPVAYEQYF.

In its sample, this clonotype was seen a few times. CDR3 residues: CASSLLGPGANVLTF. CDR3 coding DNA: TGTGCCAGCAGTTTGCTGGGGCCTGGGGCCAACGTCCTGACTTTC. The chain carries TRBV12-3 or TRBV12-4 and TRBJ2-6, with D possibly matching TRBD1 (5 bases). Trimming left V 3 bases short and J 2 bases short, with 8 bases between. The CDR3 covers 15 residues.

V gene TRBV2 combines with J gene TRBJ1-1, with 8 bases fitting TRBD1. Germline V gene data show CDR1 as SNHLY and CDR2 as FYNNEI. Trimming removed 10 bases from V and 5 bases from J; junction bases left unmatched: 9. This CDR3 has 13 residues. The CDR3 reads CATTTGGRTEAFF. The CDR3 DNA sequence: TGTGCCACCACTACAGGGGGTCGGACTGAAGCTTTCTTT.